These T cell receptor beta chains were read from a single sample in a study of T cells after yellow fever vaccination. TCRdb reprocessed the 5' RACE reads via MiXCR and lists one record per CDR3 protein. The sample records some 300,000 distinct CDR3 sequences, about 10% being singletons. Sample: CD4+ T cells sorted from PBMCs, taken 45 days after the yellow fever booster vaccination. The receptors were sampled from a man aged 18 to 29 who received the YFV17D yellow fever vaccine. CDR3s include the opening cysteine and the closing phenylalanine or tryptophan. D genes are given only for firm matches. Size tells how often a clone was seen (once, few, many) or the class of an expanded clone, and some rows leave it out.

D,size,J,V,CDR3,DNA
TRBD1,many,TRBJ2-3,TRBV12-3/TRBV12-4,CASSPPWTGGQYTQYF,TGTGCCAGCAGTCCCCCGTGGACAGGGGGCCAATATACGCAGTATTTT
.,few,TRBJ1-5,TRBV10-3,CAISESGARQPQHF,TGTGCCATCAGTGAGTCGGGGGCTCGACAGCCCCAGCATTTT
.,few,TRBJ2-1,TRBV18,CASSPLEARSGAEQFF,TGTGCCAGCTCACCACTAGAGGCGCGGTCGGGGGCTGAGCAGTTCTTC
TRBD1,many,TRBJ2-3,TRBV6-1,CASSHGDRGPDTQYF,TGTGCCAGCAGTCATGGGGACAGGGGGCCAGATACGCAGTATTTT
.,.,TRBJ2-1,TRBV6-2/TRBV6-3,CASSYATRSEQFF,TGTGCCAGCAGTTACGCCACTAGATCTGAGCAGTTCTTC
.,few,TRBJ1-1,TRBV6-6,CASSSDRSGRGTEAFF,TGTGCCAGCAGTTCCGATAGATCAGGGAGGGGCACTGAAGCTTTCTTT
TRBD2,.,TRBJ2-5,TRBV7-2,CASRTSVEETQYF,TGTGCCAGCAGGACTAGCGTTGAAGAGACCCAGTACTTC
.,few,TRBJ2-7,TRBV6-5,CASSRHRKEQYF,TGTGCCAGCAGCAGGCACAGAAAAGAGCAGTACTTC
.,few,TRBJ1-2,TRBV20-1,CSAFPYLKALSNYGYTF,TGCAGTGCTTTCCCATACCTTAAGGCCTTATCTAACTATGGCTACACCTTC
TRBD2,.,TRBJ2-1,TRBV20-1,CSALSLAGRDEQFF,TGCAGTGCCCTCTCGTTAGCGGGGAGGGATGAGCAGTTCTTC
.,few,TRBJ1-1,TRBV10-3,CAIKIDSQNTEAFF,TGTGCCATCAAAATCGACAGTCAGAACACTGAAGCTTTCTTT
TRBD1,.,TRBJ1-5,TRBV20-1,CSATGGSGQPQHF,TGCAGTGCTACAGGGGGAAGTGGTCAGCCCCAGCATTTT
TRBD1,.,TRBJ1-5,TRBV7-8,CASSLVPHRGLNQPQHF,TGTGCCAGCAGCTTAGTCCCCCACAGGGGGTTAAATCAGCCCCAGCATTTT
TRBD1,.,TRBJ1-2,TRBV6-5,CASSQQGPWDGYTF,TGTGCCAGCAGTCAACAGGGGCCTTGGGATGGCTACACCTTC
.,.,TRBJ2-1,TRBV5-1,CASSAGQNNEQFF,TGCGCCAGCAGCGCCGGACAGAACAATGAGCAGTTCTTC
.,.,TRBJ1-2,TRBV20-1,CSARFWDYGYTF,TGCAGTGCTAGGTTCTGGGACTATGGCTACACCTTC
.,few,TRBJ1-2,TRBV7-2,CASSLAYSPNYGYTF,TGTGCCAGCAGCTTAGCGTATAGCCCCAACTATGGCTACACCTTC
.,few,TRBJ2-3,TRBV12-3/TRBV12-4,CASTLGGIWGDTQYF,TGTGCCAGCACCTTAGGCGGAATTTGGGGAGATACGCAGTATTTT
.,.,TRBJ2-2,TRBV12-3/TRBV12-4,CASTTPGIGELFF,TGTGCCAGCACCACTCCCGGTATCGGGGAGCTGTTTTTT
TRBD2,.,TRBJ2-7,TRBV7-9,CASRPSGGSSYEQYF,TGTGCCAGCCGCCCGTCGGGGGGGAGCTCCTACGAGCAGTACTTC
TRBD1,.,TRBJ2-4,TRBV7-8,CASSLGFLGQTAKNIQYF,TGTGCCAGCAGCTTAGGGTTCTTGGGACAGACTGCCAAAAACATTCAGTACTTC
TRBD1,few,TRBJ2-5,TRBV20-1,CSAPRTGPQETQYF,TGCAGTGCCCCGAGGACAGGGCCTCAAGAGACCCAGTACTTC
.,few,TRBJ2-7,TRBV19,CASSPSESYEQYF,TGTGCCAGTAGTCCTAGCGAGTCCTACGAGCAGTACTTC
.,few,TRBJ1-5,TRBV6-6,CASSYSTAGAISNQPQHF,TGTGCCAGCAGTTACTCGACGGCAGGGGCGATCAGCAATCAGCCCCAGCATTTT
.,.,TRBJ2-7,TRBV19,CASSIGSHSSYEQYF,TGTGCCAGTAGTATAGGGTCCCACAGCTCCTACGAGCAGTACTTC
.,many,TRBJ1-2,TRBV12-3/TRBV12-4,CASKADWLYGYTF,TGTGCCAGCAAAGCAGACTGGTTGTATGGCTACACCTTC
.,.,TRBJ2-5,TRBV29-1,CSLWGSGETQYF,TGCAGCCTCTGGGGCTCGGGAGAGACCCAGTACTTC
TRBD2,.,TRBJ2-3,TRBV5-1,CASSPLKSGGTDTQYF,TGCGCCAGCAGCCCCTTAAAGAGCGGGGGAACAGATACGCAGTATTTT
TRBD2,.,TRBJ2-3,TRBV5-4,CASTGGTSGESEEQYF,TGTGCCAGCACGGGGGGGACTAGCGGGGAGTCAGAAGAGCAGTATTTT
.,.,TRBJ2-7,TRBV12-3/TRBV12-4,CASSLSAGPYEQYF,TGTGCCAGCAGTTTGAGCGCGGGCCCCTACGAGCAGTACTTC
.,few,TRBJ1-1,TRBV29-1,CSVSRSLNTEAFF,TGCAGCGTGTCGCGGAGTTTGAACACTGAAGCTTTCTTT
.,few,TRBJ2-3,TRBV5-1,CASSLNAGTDTQYF,TGCGCCAGCAGCTTGAACGCAGGCACAGATACGCAGTATTTT
.,many,TRBJ1-1,TRBV12-3/TRBV12-4,CASRRNAAGPEAFF,TGTGCCAGCAGACGAAACGCCGCTGGCCCTGAAGCTTTCTTT
TRBD2,few,TRBJ2-1,TRBV3-1,CASSQGTGLAGIEQFF,TGTGCCAGCAGCCAAGGTACGGGACTAGCGGGGATTGAGCAGTTCTTC
.,.,TRBJ1-2,TRBV20-1,CSAGPPGLRAGYTF,TGCAGTGCCGGTCCACCGGGACTAAGGGCTGGCTACACCTTC
TRBD2,.,TRBJ2-3,TRBV12-3/TRBV12-4,CASSWGFSSGGRDTQYF,TGTGCCAGCAGTTGGGGCTTTAGTAGCGGGGGTAGGGATACGCAGTATTTT
.,few,TRBJ2-2,TRBV25-1,CASSEVLFTGELFF,TGTGCCAGCAGTGAGGTTTTGTTCACCGGGGAGCTGTTTTTT
.,many,TRBJ2-2,TRBV7-3,CASSRGSGPSMGELFF,TGTGCCAGCAGCAGAGGTTCGGGACCCAGTATGGGGGAGCTGTTTTTT
.,many,TRBJ2-3,TRBV5-1,CASSPARQRLTDTQYF,TGCGCCAGCAGCCCTGCGAGGCAGCGCCTCACAGATACGCAGTATTTT
TRBD2,many,TRBJ2-3,TRBV7-2,CASSSRTSGVTDTQYF,TGTGCCAGCAGCTCCCGGACTAGCGGGGTCACAGATACGCAGTATTTT
TRBD1,few,TRBJ1-1,TRBV4-1,CASSRGQGARNTEAFF,TGCGCCAGCAGCCGAGGACAGGGGGCCCGGAACACTGAAGCTTTCTTT
.,few,TRBJ2-6,TRBV7-2,CASSLFRPSASGANVLTF,TGTGCCAGCAGCTTATTCCGGCCCTCCGCCTCTGGGGCCAACGTCCTGACTTTC
.,.,TRBJ1-5,TRBV6-5,CASSPRSFRPQHF,TGTGCCAGCAGTCCCCGGTCGTTTAGGCCCCAGCATTTT
.,.,TRBJ2-7,TRBV20-1,CSASRTASSYEQYF,TGCAGTGCTTCCCGGACAGCAAGCTCCTACGAGCAGTACTTC
.,.,TRBJ2-5,TRBV7-6,CASSGIEQGMGETQYF,TGTGCCAGCAGCGGCATTGAACAGGGCATGGGAGAGACCCAGTACTTC
.,.,TRBJ1-6,TRBV28,CASGRDSISPLHF,TGTGCCAGTGGCCGGGACTCCATTTCACCCCTCCACTTT
TRBD2,.,TRBJ2-7,TRBV6-5,CASRSVSGGSYEQYF,TGTGCCAGCCGTTCGGTGAGCGGGGGATCCTACGAGCAGTACTTC
.,many,TRBJ2-2,TRBV11-2,CASSGVANTGELFF,TGTGCCAGTTCCGGGGTGGCGAACACCGGGGAGCTGTTTTTT
.,few,TRBJ2-1,TRBV6-6,CASSYRSNNEQFF,TGTGCCAGCAGTTACCGGTCGAACAATGAGCAGTTCTTC
.,.,TRBJ1-2,TRBV9,CASSLLGGSEGYTF,TGTGCCAGCAGCCTACTTGGGGGGTCGGAAGGCTACACCTTC
TRBD1,.,TRBJ1-1,TRBV6-2/TRBV6-3,CASSYGGQGVGGTEAFF,TGTGCCAGCAGTTACGGGGGACAGGGGGTAGGAGGCACTGAAGCTTTCTTT
TRBD1,.,TRBJ1-5,TRBV10-3,CATAGGQGSYQPQHF,TGTGCCACCGCCGGGGGACAGGGTTCCTATCAGCCCCAGCATTTT
.,few,TRBJ2-2,TRBV25-1,CASSYEDPNTGELFF,TGTGCCAGCAGTTATGAGGACCCGAACACCGGGGAGCTGTTTTTT
.,.,TRBJ2-5,TRBV6-2/TRBV6-3,CASSNGFGSQYF,TGTGCCAGCAGTAACGGTTTTGGGAGCCAGTACTTC
.,.,TRBJ1-2,TRBV6-5,CASRRGGPSYGYTF,TGTGCCAGCAGGAGAGGGGGGCCTTCCTATGGCTACACCTTC
.,few,TRBJ1-2,TRBV5-6,CASNPLGYGYTF,TGTGCCAGCAATCCCCTGGGGTATGGCTACACCTTC
.,few,TRBJ2-1,TRBV4-3,CASSQETDNEQFF,TGCGCCAGCAGCCAAGAAACCGACAATGAGCAGTTCTTC
TRBD1,.,TRBJ2-1,TRBV3-1,CASTAGQGALSEQFF,TGTGCCAGCACCGCCGGACAGGGGGCTTTGAGTGAGCAGTTCTTC
.,few,TRBJ2-3,TRBV5-1,CASSFRGYTDTQYF,TGCGCCAGCAGCTTCAGGGGTTACACAGATACGCAGTATTTT
.,many,TRBJ1-1,TRBV29-1,CMVTNTEAFF,TGCATGGTTACGAACACTGAAGCTTTCTTT